The rows below give T cell receptor beta chains drawn from one sample of a study of blood T cell repertoires in COVID-19. Measured with immunoSEQ multiplex PCR; TCRdb has only the in-frame clones, and not every one. The sample comprises 250,000 to 300,000 clones, over 65% of which are singletons, and about 3.5% rests with the top ten. Material: peripheral blood. The receptor set was obtained from a woman at least 80 years old with acute or convalescent COVID-19. CDR3s include the opening cysteine and the closing phenylalanine or tryptophan. The order of the fields is J gene, clone size, D gene, V gene, CDR3 DNA, CDR3 protein. A D gene is named only where the DNA matches it firmly. Expanded clones are given a class, and other clones once, few, many or no size at all.

J: TRBJ2-3
size: -
D: -
V: TRBV25-1
DNA: TGTGCCAGCAGTGAACAGGAAGCCACAGATACGCAGTATTTT
CDR3: CASSEQEATDTQYF

J: TRBJ1-1
size: -
D: -
V: TRBV18
DNA: TGTGCCAGCTCACTATCGGTCGACACTGAAGCTTTCTTT
CDR3: CASSLSVDTEAFF

J: TRBJ2-7
size: -
D: -
V: TRBV1
DNA: -
CDR3: CTSSQDSWGRGASSYEQYF

J: TRBJ1-2
size: -
D: TRBD1
V: TRBV7-2
DNA: TGTGCCAGCAGCGTTGACAGGGGGGATGGCTACACCTTC
CDR3: CASSVDRGDGYTF

J: TRBJ1-2
size: few
D: -
V: TRBV4-1
DNA: TGCGCCAGCAGCCAAGCAACAGGGTTTGGCTACACCTTC
CDR3: CASSQATGFGYTF

J: TRBJ2-7
size: -
D: -
V: TRBV18
DNA: TGTGCCAGCTCACCACTTAGGCCCCGGGAAAAAACGAACTACGAGCAGTACTTC
CDR3: CASSPLRPREKTNYEQYF

J: TRBJ1-2
size: -
D: -
V: TRBV7-9
DNA: TGTGCCAGCAGCTTAGATTGGGCCCTCCGTGGCTACACCTTC
CDR3: CASSLDWALRGYTF

J: TRBJ2-5
size: -
D: TRBD1
V: TRBV7-9
DNA: TGTGCCAGCAGCACGACAGGGGTTGAGACCCAGTACTTC
CDR3: CASSTTGVETQYF

J: TRBJ1-2
size: -
D: TRBD1
V: TRBV19
DNA: TGTGCCAGTAGTATGACGGGACAGTGGCTTTGGGGCGATGGCTACACCTTC
CDR3: CASSMTGQWLWGDGYTF

J: TRBJ2-7
size: few
D: TRBD1
V: TRBV5-1
DNA: TGCGCCAGCAGCCGGGGACAGGGGACCTACGAGCAGTACTTC
CDR3: CASSRGQGTYEQYF

J: TRBJ2-5
size: -
D: TRBD2
V: TRBV11-2
DNA: TGTGCCAGCAGCTTAAGGAGGAGGCGGGAGTCTGGAGAGACCCAGTACTTC
CDR3: CASSLRRRRESGETQYF

J: TRBJ2-1
size: few
D: TRBD2
V: TRBV2
DNA: TGTGCCAGCAGAAGGACTAGCGGGAGCTTCTCCTACAATGAGCAGTTCTTC
CDR3: CASRRTSGSFSYNEQFF

J: TRBJ1-4
size: -
D: -
V: TRBV5-1
DNA: TGCGCCAGCAGCTTGGGAGGGCTAGGTGAAAAACTGTTTTTT
CDR3: CASSLGGLGEKLFF

J: TRBJ1-2
size: few
D: TRBD1
V: TRBV5-1
DNA: TGCGCCAGCAGCTTTCAGGACAGGGCGGGCTATGGCTACACCTTC
CDR3: CASSFQDRAGYGYTF

J: TRBJ1-6
size: -
D: -
V: TRBV12-3/TRBV12-4
DNA: TGTGCCAGCAGTGACGGTGGGGGCTCACCCCTCCACTTT
CDR3: CASSDGGGSPLHF

J: TRBJ1-6
size: -
D: -
V: TRBV28
DNA: TGTGCCAGCAGTTTAGGGCAAAGGGGACCCCTCCACTTT
CDR3: CASSLGQRGPLHF

J: TRBJ1-1
size: -
D: TRBD1
V: TRBV18
DNA: TGTGCCAGCTCGATGGACAGGAGGAACACTGAAGCTTTCTTT
CDR3: CASSMDRRNTEAFF

J: TRBJ1-3
size: once
D: TRBD1
V: TRBV3-1/TRBV3-2
DNA: TGTGCCAGCAGCCAACAGGGGGCTTTGACCATATATTTT
CDR3: CASSQQGALTIYF

J: TRBJ2-1
size: few
D: TRBD1
V: TRBV14
DNA: TGTGCCAGCTCGCGAACAGGGGTTTACAATGAGCAGTTCTTC
CDR3: CASSRTGVYNEQFF

J: TRBJ1-5
size: -
D: -
V: TRBV3-1/TRBV3-2
DNA: TGTGCCAGCAGCCGAAACGTCCAGAATCAGCCCCAGCATTTT
CDR3: CASSRNVQNQPQHF

J: TRBJ1-2
size: -
D: TRBD1
V: TRBV5-5
DNA: TGTGCCAGCAGCTTGGCGGGACAGGGGAACTATGGCTACACCTTC
CDR3: CASSLAGQGNYGYTF

J: TRBJ1-1
size: -
D: -
V: TRBV5-5
DNA: TGTGCCAGCAGCGGGCTGCCAGCAGCTTGGACACGCATCAACACTGAAGCTTTCTTT
CDR3: CASSGLPAAWTRINTEAFF

J: TRBJ2-5
size: -
D: TRBD1
V: TRBV5-1
DNA: TGCGCCAGCAGCTTACAGGGGCTTAAAGAGACCCAGTACTTC
CDR3: CASSLQGLKETQYF

J: TRBJ2-3
size: -
D: TRBD2
V: TRBV13
DNA: TGTGCCAGCAGCCGACTAGCGGGAGGAGTGACAGATACGCAGTATTTT
CDR3: CASSRLAGGVTDTQYF

J: TRBJ2-3
size: -
D: -
V: TRBV2
DNA: TGTGCCAGCAGTGTAGGGGCAGATACGCAGTATTTT
CDR3: CASSVGADTQYF

J: TRBJ2-7
size: -
D: TRBD1
V: TRBV29-1
DNA: TGCAGCGTTGCACAGGGGGCCTACGAGCAGTACTTC
CDR3: CSVAQGAYEQYF

J: TRBJ1-1
size: -
D: -
V: TRBV20-1
DNA: TGCAGTGCTACAGGGAACACTGAAGCTTTCTTT
CDR3: CSATGNTEAFF

J: TRBJ1-5
size: few
D: -
V: TRBV19
DNA: TGTGCCAGTAGTATCCTCGGGGTCGCAGGACAGCCCCAGCATTTT
CDR3: CASSILGVAGQPQHF

J: TRBJ1-2
size: once
D: TRBD1
V: TRBV6-5
DNA: TGTGCCAGCAGTACCACCCTACAGGGGAACTATGGCTACACCTTC
CDR3: CASSTTLQGNYGYTF

J: TRBJ2-1
size: -
D: -
V: TRBV5-1
DNA: TGCGCCAGCAGCTTGGGATCCAGCTCCTACAATGAGCAGTTCTTC
CDR3: CASSLGSSSYNEQFF